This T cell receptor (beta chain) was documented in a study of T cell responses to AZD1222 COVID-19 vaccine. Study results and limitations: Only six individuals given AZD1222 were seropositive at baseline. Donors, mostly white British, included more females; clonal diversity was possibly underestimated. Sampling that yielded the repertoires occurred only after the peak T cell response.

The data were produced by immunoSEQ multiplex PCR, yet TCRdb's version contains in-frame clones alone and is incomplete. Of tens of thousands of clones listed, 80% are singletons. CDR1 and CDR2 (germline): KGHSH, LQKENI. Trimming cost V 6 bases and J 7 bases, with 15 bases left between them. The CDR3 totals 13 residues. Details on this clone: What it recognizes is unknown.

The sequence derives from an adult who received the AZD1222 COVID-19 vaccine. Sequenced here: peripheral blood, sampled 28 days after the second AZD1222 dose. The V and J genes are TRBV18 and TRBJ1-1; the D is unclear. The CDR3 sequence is CASSQILTVEAFF. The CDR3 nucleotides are TGTGCCAGCTCCCAAATTCTAACCGTTGAAGCTTTCTTT.